These 24 T cell receptor beta chains were sequenced from one sample in a study of PD-1 blockade in classical Hodgkin lymphoma. Stated time point: cycle 4 day 1 (C4D1), after more than five weeks of nivolumab. Every patient experienced relapse after autologous stem cell transplantation, and brentuximab vedotin exposure varied. Using immunoSEQ multiplex PCR, the repertoire was profiled, and TCRdb retains in-frame clones only, with some absent. The table records 110,000 or so clones, approximately 89% of them present only once. Specimen: peripheral blood mononuclear cells (PBMCs), collected before the fourth cycle of nivolumab. These receptors were obtained from a human donor with classical Hodgkin lymphoma.

The chain recombines TRBV10-3 with TRBJ1-3, with D possibly matching TRBD1 (5 bases). Trimming took 4 bases from V and 2 from J, leaving 12 bases between them. The CDR3 loop spans 15 amino acids. Germline V gene lookup returns CDR1 ENHRY and CDR2 SYGVKD. The CDR3 region is CAISAEGSPGNTIYF. The CDR3 DNA reads TGTGCCATCAGTGCTGAGGGGTCTCCTGGAAACACCATATATTTT.

The V call is TRBV27, the J call TRBJ1-1; D ambiguous. The V gene lost 0 bases and the J gene lost 5 bases, with 7 bases spanning the gap. The CDR3 is 13 amino acids. The V gene's germline CDR1 is MNHEY and CDR2 SMNVEV (reference sequence). DNA for the CDR3: TGTGCCAGCAGTTTATCGTGGGGTACTGAAGCTTTCTTT. Encoded protein: CASSLSWGTEAFF.

V is TRBV19 and J is TRBJ1-1; tentatively, D is TRBD1 (5 bases). Looked up from germline, CDR1 is LNHDA and CDR2 is SQIVND (reference sequence). The V end lost 5 bases, the J end lost 4 bases, and 11 bases lay between the germline ends. The CDR3 runs to 13 residues. CDR3 bases: TGTGCCAGTAGTCCGACAGTGGGCACTGAAGCTTTCTTT. Amino acids: CASSPTVGTEAFF.

This chain connects TRBV5-5 to TRBJ2-7; D could derive from TRBD1 or TRBD2 (7 bases each). This CDR3 spans 15 amino acids. In germline, CDR1 is SGHKS, CDR2 YYEKEE (reference sequence). Trimming removed 4 bases from V and 3 bases from J, with 17 bases in between. The CDR3 DNA reads TGTGCCAGCAGCCAGGGGGGGACAACTTACTACGAGCAGTACTTC. It is translated as CASSQGGTTYYEQYF.

The V and J genes are TRBV7-2 and TRBJ2-7; D remains unclear. V shed 5 bases and J shed 2 bases, with 16 bases lying between them. The CDR3 covers 15 residues. Germline V gene sequence: CDR1 SGHTA, CDR2 FQGNSA. The CDR3 coding sequence is TGTGCCAGCAGCCATCACCTCCGGGTCACCTACGAGCAGTACTTC. It yields the protein CASSHHLRVTYEQYF.

The genes are TRBV5-1 and TRBJ1-3; D unclear. V gave up 0 bases and J gave up 2 bases, with 12 bases separating them. The germline V gene encodes CDR1 SGHRS and CDR2 YFSETQ. The CDR3 is made up of 16 amino acids. This chain's CDR3 is CASSLEATSPGNTIYF. DNA of the CDR3: TGCGCCAGCAGCTTGGAAGCGACATCCCCTGGAAACACCATATATTTT.

The chain links TRBV9 to TRBJ1-2; the D is unclear. Germline lookup yields CDR1 SGDLS and CDR2 YYNGEE. V was shortened by 2 bases and J by 6 bases, with 8 bases between the two germline ends. The CDR3 extends over 12 amino acids. CDR3 sequence: CASSVRDNGYTF. CDR3 sequence (DNA): TGTGCCAGCAGCGTTCGAGATAATGGCTACACCTTC.

The V and J genes are TRBV6-6 and TRBJ2-1, with 8 bases fitting TRBD2. Trimming took 0 bases from V and 8 from J; bases not matched to a gene: 9. Germline lookup yields CDR1 MNHNY and CDR2 SVGAGI (reference sequence). The CDR3 totals 16 residues. The CDR3 coding sequence is TGTGCCAGCAGTTACTCGAAGGGGACTAGAAGCGATGAGCAGTTCTTC. Its translation: CASSYSKGTRSDEQFF.

The V gene is TRBV7-2, the J gene TRBJ2-7; D is unresolved. Trimming took off 0 bases at V and 1 base at J, with 4 bases between the two ends. The CDR3 loop spans 13 amino acids. Germline lookup yields CDR1 SGHTA and CDR2 FQGNSA. CDR3 DNA sequence: TGTGCCAGCAGCTTAGCGGCTTCCTACGAGCAGTACTTC. It is translated as CASSLAASYEQYF. Looking up the rest from reference TRBV7-2 and TRBJ2-7 gives the full variable domain: GAGVSQSPSNKVTEKGKDVELRCDPISGHTALYWYRQSLGQGLEFLIYFQGNSAPDKSGLPSDRFSAERTGGSVSTLTIQRTQQEDSAVYLCASSLAASYEQYFGPGTRLTVT.

The rearrangement joins TRBV19 to TRBJ2-6; D remains unclear. The V and J ends lost 3 bases and 0 bases respectively, with 9 bases between them. The CDR3 has 16 amino acids. Germline CDR1 reads LNHDA; CDR2 reads SQIVND (reference sequence). CDR3 sequence reads: CASSMESSSGANVLTF. CDR3 coding DNA: TGTGCCAGTAGTATGGAGAGTTCCTCTGGGGCCAACGTCCTGACTTTC.

The chain is built from TRBV4-2 and TRBJ1-1, with a weak D call TRBD1 (6 bases). Trimming stripped 2 bases from V and 1 base from J, with 11 bases between. CDR1 and CDR2 from the germline V gene are LGHNA and YNFKEQ. This CDR3 is 15 amino acids long. CDR3 nucleotide sequence: TGTGCCAGCAGCCAACTAGGGGGTGGGAACACTGAAGCTTTCTTT. Its protein product is CASSQLGGGNTEAFF.

CDR3 sequence reads: CASRARGTTEAFF. As DNA, the CDR3 is TGTGCCAGCAGGGCTAGAGGGACCACTGAAGCTTTCTTT. The V gene is TRBV6-5, the J gene TRBJ1-1; weak D call: TRBD1 (5 bases). V was pared by 6 bases and J by 4 bases, with 12 bases between. Looked up from germline, CDR1 is MNHEY and CDR2 is SVGAGI. The CDR3 is made up of 13 amino acids.

This clone was picked up a small number of times. The V gene is TRBV2, the J gene TRBJ2-5, with TRBD2 matching 11 bases. This CDR3 contains 17 residues. The trim removed 2 bases at V and 5 bases at J, leaving 10 bases unmatched. CDR1 is SNHLY and CDR2 is FYNNEI in the germline V gene. As DNA, the CDR3 is TGTGCCAGCAGTGAATCATGGCTAGCGGGAGGTGATGAGACCCAGTACTTC. The encoded protein is CASSESWLAGGDETQYF.

The J gene is TRBJ2-7, the V gene TRBV15; D gene uncertain. This CDR3 is built from 14 residues. Trimming took 0 bases from V and 3 from J, leaving 9 bases between them. Germline loops: CDR1 LNHNV, CDR2 YYDKDF (reference sequence). In DNA form, the CDR3 reads TGTGCCACCAGCAGAGATCTAACGGGCTACGAGCAGTACTTC. It yields the protein CATSRDLTGYEQYF.

This chain joins TRBV19 and TRBJ2-1, with 7 nucleotides matching TRBD1. V was clipped by 2 bases and J by 6 bases; unmatched bases: 7. This CDR3 comprises 15 residues. Germline lookup yields CDR1 LNHDA and CDR2 SQIVND (reference sequence). DNA of the CDR3: TGTGCCAGTAGTATATATGAGGGGGCGGCCAATGAGCAGTTCTTC. Its translation: CASSIYEGAANEQFF.

V usage is TRBV7-6 and J usage is TRBJ2-5; D is undetermined. This CDR3 region has 14 residues. Trimming removed 4 bases at V and 5 bases at J, with 14 bases between. Looked up from germline, CDR1 is SGHVS and CDR2 is FNYEAQ. DNA of the CDR3: TGTGCCAGCAGCTCCGGAATCCCGATGGAGACCCAGTACTTC. Residues: CASSSGIPMETQYF.

Remarks on this clone: This sample includes further DNA sequences coding for the same CDR3. The rearrangement joins TRBV28 to TRBJ1-2; possibly TRBD1 for D (5 bases). Per germline, CDR1 MDHEN and CDR2 SYDVKM. V was pared by 5 bases and J by 0 bases, with 10 bases between. The CDR3 has 14 amino acids. The chain's CDR3 is CASSLGTANYGYTF. The CDR3 nucleotides are TGTGCCAGCAGTCTGGGGACCGCTAACTATGGCTACACCTTC.

The rearrangement uses TRBV25-1 and TRBJ2-3, with TRBD1 matching 7 bases. The CDR3 has 13 amino acids. The germline V gene has CDR1 MGHDK and CDR2 SYGVNS. With 7 bases clipped from V and 1 base from J, the junction kept 2 bases outside the gene matches. The CDR3 here is CASTQGGTDTQYF. CDR3 sequence (DNA): TGTGCCAGCACTCAGGGGGGCACAGATACGCAGTATTTT.

In nucleotides, the CDR3 is TGTGCCAGCAGAGGGGGGGGTGAGTCCCAGCATTTT. Its translation: CASRGGGESQHF. The chain uses TRBV6-5 and TRBJ1-5; weak D call: TRBD1 (6 bases). V lost 6 bases to trimming and J lost 11 bases, with 14 bases between them. Germline CDR1 and CDR2: MNHEY and SVGAGI. The CDR3 loop spans 12 amino acids.

The chain employs TRBV5-6 and TRBJ2-2; no reliable D call. The germline V gene has CDR1 SGHDT and CDR2 YYEEEE. V lost 1 base and J 7 bases, leaving 5 bases between the germline ends. The CDR3 contains 12 residues. CDR3 sequence (DNA): TGTGCCAGCAGCTTGCCGGACGGGGAGCTGTTTTTT. Residues: CASSLPDGELFF.

The chain joins TRBV27 to TRBJ1-2; D ambiguous. Germline lookup yields CDR1 MNHEY and CDR2 SMNVEV (reference sequence). The CDR3 length is 13 residues. Trimming removed 6 bases from V and 8 bases from J, with 16 bases in between. CDR3 amino acids: CASSPLTPMGYTF. The CDR3 DNA is TGTGCCAGCAGCCCACTGACTCCTATGGGCTACACCTTC.

The chain recombines TRBV28 with TRBJ2-3; 11 bases line up with TRBD2. Germline V lookup: CDR1 MDHEN, CDR2 SYDVKM. V was pared by 8 bases and J by 6 bases, with 13 bases of the junction left unmatched. The CDR3 consists of 16 residues. The CDR3 region is CASSSGLAGPGDTQYF. CDR3 nucleotide sequence: TGTGCCAGCTCATCAGGACTAGCGGGCCCGGGTGATACGCAGTATTTT.

The chain recombines TRBV10-3 with TRBJ1-1; D remains ambiguous. Trimming cost V 2 bases and J 5 bases, with 12 bases left between them. CDR1 and CDR2 from the germline V gene are ENHRY and SYGVKD. The CDR3 loop spans 14 amino acids. The CDR3, as DNA: TGTGCCATCAGTGAGGAAGGGTTTCGGACTGAAGCTTTCTTT. This codes for CAISEEGFRTEAFF.

This clone was recorded only once. This chain links TRBV14 with TRBJ2-7; 11 nucleotides match TRBD2. CDR1 is SGHDN and CDR2 is FVKESK in the germline V gene. With 0 bases clipped from V and 7 bases from J, the junction kept 14 bases outside the gene matches. The length of the CDR3 is 18 residues. In nucleotides, the CDR3 is TGTGCCAGCAGCCAAGAGGACTACCTACTAGCGGGAGTACGTGAGCAGTACTTC. This translates into CASSQEDYLLAGVREQYF. The complete variable domain, with remaining parts taken from reference TRBV14 and TRBJ2-7, reads EAGVTQFPSHSVIEKGQTVTLRCDPISGHDNLYWYRRVMGKEIKFLLHFVKESKQDESGMPNNRFLAERTGGTYSTLKVQPAELEDSGVYFCASSQEDYLLAGVREQYFGPGTRLTVT.